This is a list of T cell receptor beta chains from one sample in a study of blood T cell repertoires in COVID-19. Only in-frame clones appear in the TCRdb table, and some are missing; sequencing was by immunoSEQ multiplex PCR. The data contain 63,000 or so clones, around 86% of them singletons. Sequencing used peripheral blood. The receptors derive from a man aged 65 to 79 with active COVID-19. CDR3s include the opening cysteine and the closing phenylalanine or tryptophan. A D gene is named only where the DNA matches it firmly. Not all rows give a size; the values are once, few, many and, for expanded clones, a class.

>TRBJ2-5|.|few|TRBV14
CASSQDGARGETQYF
TGTGCCAGCAGCCAAGACGGGGCCCGGGGGGAGACCCAGTACTTC
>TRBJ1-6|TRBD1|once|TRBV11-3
CASSLAVQGDSPLHF
TGTGCCAGCAGCTTAGCCGTACAGGGGGATTCACCCCTCCACTTT
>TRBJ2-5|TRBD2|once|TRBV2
CAGCSGTGETQYF
TGTGCCGGCTGTAGCGGGACGGGGGAGACCCAGTACTTC
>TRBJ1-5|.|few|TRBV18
CASQGDSNQPQHF
TGTGCCAGCCAAGGGGATAGCAATCAGCCCCAGCATTTT
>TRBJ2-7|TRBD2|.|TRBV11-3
CASSTRLAPEQYF
TGTGCCAGCAGCACCCGACTAGCCCCCGAGCAGTACTTC
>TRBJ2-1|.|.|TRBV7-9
CASSPSGTSYNEQFF
TGTGCCAGCAGCCCAAGCGGTACCTCCTACAATGAGCAGTTCTTC
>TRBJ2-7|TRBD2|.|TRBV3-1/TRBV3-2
CASSPSSGRASNEQYF
TGTGCCAGCAGCCCATCCAGCGGGAGGGCCTCTAACGAGCAGTACTTC
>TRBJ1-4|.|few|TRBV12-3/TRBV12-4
CASSLAGTEKLFF
TGTGCCAGCAGTTTAGCCGGGACAGAAAAACTGTTTTTT
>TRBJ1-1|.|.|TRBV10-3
CAISESFPGQTHTEAFF
TGTGCCATCAGTGAGTCTTTCCCCGGACAGACCCACACTGAAGCTTTCTTT
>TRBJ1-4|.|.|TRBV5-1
CASSRDGGGNEKLFF
TGCGCCAGCAGCCGGGACGGGGGTGGTAATGAAAAACTGTTTTTT
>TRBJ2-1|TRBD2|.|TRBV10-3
CAISVAGGGNEQFF
TGTGCCATCAGTGTGGCGGGAGGGGGTAATGAGCAGTTCTTC
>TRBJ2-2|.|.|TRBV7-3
CASSLRSPTTQVGTGELFF
TGTGCCAGCAGCTTAAGATCCCCGACTACCCAAGTGGGGACCGGGGAGCTGTTTTTT
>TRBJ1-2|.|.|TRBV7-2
CASSPRAGAGYGYTF
TGTGCCAGCAGCCCGAGGGCAGGGGCTGGGTATGGCTACACCTTC
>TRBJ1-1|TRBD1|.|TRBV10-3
CAIRQTGGRGDTEAFF
TGTGCCATCAGACAGACAGGGGGCCGAGGGGACACTGAAGCTTTCTTT
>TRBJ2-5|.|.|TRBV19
CATSRPPAGTQYF
TGTGCCACCAGTCGGCCCCCGGCGGGGACCCAGTACTTC
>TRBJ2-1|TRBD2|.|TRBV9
CASSVGTRRDEQFF
TGTGCCAGCAGCGTAGGGACTAGGAGGGATGAGCAGTTCTTC